Listed below are T cell receptor beta chains from one sample, sequenced in a study of spatial heterogeneity in lung cancer. TCRdb re-called the 5' RACE reads with MiXCR, one entry per CDR3 protein. Here the sample spans fewer than 65,000 distinct CDR3 sequences, 6.3% being singletons. The sample in question was PBMCs, obtained at surgery. Every receptor here comes from a female donor with early-stage non-small cell lung cancer. Each CDR3 is given with its conserved first and last residue. The D gene is left open where the match is weak. Only some rows state a clone size, as once, few, many or a class for expanded clones.

clone_size j_call d_call v_call cdr3_length cdr3_aa cdr3_nt
many TRBJ2-1 TRBD2 TRBV7-2 15 CASSLGGGFYNEQFF TGTGCCAGCAGCTTAGGCGGGGGGTTCTACAATGAGCAGTTCTTC
many TRBJ1-4 NA TRBV5-1 15 CASTPGQGRNEKLFF TGCGCCAGCACACCGGGGCAGGGTCGAAATGAAAAACTGTTTTTT
many TRBJ1-4 NA TRBV20-1 15 CSARARRAPNEKLFF TGCAGTGCTAGAGCCAGGAGGGCCCCTAATGAAAAACTGTTTTTT
NA TRBJ2-1 TRBD2 TRBV7-9 15 CASSLGAGTYNEQFF TGTGCCAGCAGCTTAGGAGCGGGAACCTACAATGAGCAGTTCTTC
many TRBJ1-5 NA TRBV5-6 13 CASSLRTAQPQHF TGTGCCAGCAGCTTACGAACGGCCCAGCCCCAGCATTTT
many TRBJ2-1 TRBD2 TRBV12-3/TRBV12-4 15 CASSPGGAGYNEQFF TGTGCCAGCAGCCCCGGGGGAGCGGGGTACAATGAGCAGTTCTTC
many TRBJ1-2 NA TRBV27 15 CASSPQQSLNYGYTF TGTGCCAGCAGTCCCCAGCAAAGTCTTAACTATGGCTACACCTTC
NA TRBJ1-6 NA TRBV21-1 16 CASSIVDRGYNSPLHF TGTGCCAGCAGCATCGTGGACAGGGGATATAATTCACCCCTCCACTTT
many TRBJ1-1 TRBD1 TRBV20-1 14 CSASRGQLNTEAFF TGCAGTGCTAGCAGGGGACAGTTGAACACTGAAGCTTTCTTT
many TRBJ2-2 TRBD1 TRBV27 14 CASRRQGPIGELFF TGTGCCAGCAGAAGACAGGGCCCCATCGGGGAGCTGTTTTTT
many TRBJ2-7 NA TRBV28 13 CAVVAGRGGEQYF TGTGCCGTGGTTGCAGGGAGGGGGGGCGAGCAGTACTTC
few TRBJ2-5 NA TRBV5-1 15 CASSLLDPDQETQYF TGCGCCAGCAGCTTGTTGGACCCGGACCAAGAGACCCAGTACTTC
many TRBJ2-1 NA TRBV28 14 CASSLRLSYNEQFF TGTGCCAGCAGCTTGCGCCTCTCCTACAATGAGCAGTTCTTC
few TRBJ2-3 NA TRBV25-1 16 CASSEYRGPSPDTQYF TGTGCCAGCAGTGAATATCGGGGCCCTTCCCCAGATACGCAGTATTTT
NA TRBJ2-3 TRBD1 TRBV5-1 15 CASRNRQGPTDTQYF TGCGCCAGCAGGAACCGACAGGGGCCAACAGATACGCAGTATTTT
many TRBJ2-1 NA TRBV5-4 15 CASSLAGQGDDEQFF TGTGCCAGCAGCTTGGCCGGTCAGGGAGATGACGAGCAGTTCTTC
few TRBJ1-1 NA TRBV27 13 CASSYTQGAEAFF TGTGCCAGCAGTTACACCCAGGGAGCTGAAGCTTTCTTT
many TRBJ1-2 TRBD1 TRBV6-1 14 CASTRDSEIYGYTF TGTGCCAGCACCCGGGACAGCGAGATCTATGGCTACACCTTC
NA TRBJ1-2 NA TRBV27 12 CAIDTNPYGYTF TGTGCCATCGACACGAACCCCTATGGCTACACCTTC
many TRBJ2-7 NA TRBV4-1 14 CASSPPGLSYEQYF TGCGCCAGCAGCCCCCCGGGCCTTTCCTACGAGCAGTACTTC
medium-sized TRBJ2-1 NA TRBV28 15 CASSLYVELYNEQFF TGTGCCAGCAGTTTATACGTAGAACTCTACAATGAGCAGTTCTTC
many TRBJ1-2 NA TRBV5-1 16 CASSQARQAPGHGYTF TGCGCCAGCAGCCAGGCTAGACAGGCCCCAGGCCATGGCTACACCTTC
many TRBJ2-1 NA TRBV12-5 14 CASGLPISGNEQFF TGTGCTAGTGGTCTCCCCATTAGCGGTAATGAGCAGTTCTTC
many TRBJ1-1 NA TRBV20-1 11 CSARGHTEAFF TGCAGTGCTAGGGGACACACTGAAGCTTTCTTT
many TRBJ1-5 NA TRBV20-1 17 CSARGAGKTRGNQPQHF TGCAGTGCTAGAGGGGCAGGGAAAACCCGTGGCAATCAGCCCCAGCATTTT
many TRBJ2-7 NA TRBV12-3/TRBV12-4 14 CASSPGTWTYEQYF TGTGCCAGCAGCCCCGGGACGTGGACCTACGAGCAGTACTTC
NA TRBJ2-3 TRBD2 TRBV6-6 17 CARPNDTSGALGNTQYF TGTGCCAGACCTAACGACACAAGCGGGGCCCTCGGTAATACGCAGTATTTT
many TRBJ1-5 NA TRBV2 14 CASSIRGSNQPQHF TGTGCCAGCAGTATCAGGGGTAGCAATCAGCCCCAGCATTTT
many TRBJ1-6 NA TRBV7-2 15 CASTGTLGYNSPLHF TGTGCCAGCACCGGGACACTGGGCTATAATTCACCCCTCCACTTT
few TRBJ1-1 NA TRBV7-3 14 CASSTGGAHTEAFF TGTGCCAGCAGCACCGGGGGGGCGCACACTGAAGCTTTCTTT
many TRBJ2-6 TRBD1 TRBV11-2 18 CASSPRPGQSSGANVLTF TGTGCCAGCAGCCCTCGACCGGGACAGAGTTCTGGGGCCAACGTCCTGACTTTC
many TRBJ2-3 TRBD2 TRBV5-1 16 CASSFQLAGGADTQYF TGCGCCAGCAGCTTCCAACTAGCGGGAGGTGCAGATACGCAGTATTTT
NA TRBJ2-2 TRBD2 TRBV6-2/TRBV6-3 14 CATSPGLYTGELFF TGTGCCACCTCCCCGGGACTATACACCGGGGAGCTGTTTTTT
NA TRBJ1-6 NA TRBV20-1 12 CSVTGINSPLHF TGCAGTGTCACAGGGATTAATTCACCCCTCCACTTT
many TRBJ2-5 NA TRBV24-1 12 CATSNAGTAQYF TGTGCCACCAGCAACGCCGGGACTGCCCAGTACTTC
NA TRBJ1-5 NA TRBV20-1 15 CSARDPAGNNQPQHF TGCAGTGCTAGAGATCCGGCAGGGAACAATCAGCCCCAGCATTTT
NA TRBJ1-5 NA TRBV14 13 CASSQGGDQPQHF TGTGCCAGCAGCCAGGGGGGGGATCAGCCCCAGCATTTT
many TRBJ2-5 TRBD2 TRBV20-1 15 CSAPSSGAFQETQYF TGCAGTGCTCCTTCTAGCGGGGCGTTCCAAGAGACCCAGTACTTC
many TRBJ2-1 TRBD2 TRBV5-1 17 CASSLGVSGRYDNEQFF TGCGCCAGCAGCTTGGGCGTTAGCGGGCGTTACGACAATGAGCAGTTCTTC
NA TRBJ2-5 NA TRBV19 15 CASSQRLRGQETQYF TGTGCCAGTAGTCAACGCCTCAGGGGTCAAGAGACCCAGTACTTC
many TRBJ2-1 NA TRBV3-1 15 CASSPQDIGGNEQFF TGTGCCAGCAGCCCTCAAGATATAGGGGGCAATGAGCAGTTCTTC
NA TRBJ2-3 NA TRBV28 13 CASVQGSTDTQYF TGTGCCAGCGTCCAAGGAAGCACAGATACGCAGTATTTT
many TRBJ2-3 NA TRBV3-1 15 CASSQVSADTDTQYF TGTGCCAGCAGCCAAGTATCGGCAGACACAGATACGCAGTATTTT
NA TRBJ2-7 NA TRBV6-8 16 CASSFPPRGRFYEQYF TGTGCCAGCAGCTTCCCCCCACGGGGACGGTTCTACGAGCAGTACTTC